This entry describes one T cell receptor (beta chain). This sample stems from a study of blood T cell repertoires in COVID-19. V shed 0 bases and J 4 bases; nucleotides not matched to a gene: 21. This CDR3 has 21 residues. Germline V gene lookup returns CDR1 MNHEY and CDR2 SMNVEV (reference sequence). Using immunoSEQ multiplex PCR, the repertoire was profiled, and TCRdb retains in-frame clones only, with some absent. Here the sample spans under 400,000 clones, around 87% being singletons. The material sequenced was PBMCs or T cells enriched from blood (not recorded which). The sequence derives from a man aged 35-49 years in a cohort exposed to, infected with or recovered from COVID-19 (not recorded which). The rearrangement uses TRBV27 and TRBJ2-1; 7 nucleotides agree with TRBD2. CDR3 bases: TGTGCCAGCAGTTTATCGAAAACGGACGGGAGGATTCGGGCTCGATACAATGAGCAGTTCTTC. It codes for CASSLSKTDGRIRARYNEQFF.